This T cell receptor beta chain was found in a study of regulatory T cells in long-lasting Graves disease. Overall study results and limits: Newly diagnosed disease favored TRBV20-1 and TRBJ2-1 over persistent disease.

Building of the TCR beta libraries involved iRepertoire HTBI primers and Arm-PCR of CDR3 regions. TCRdb reanalysed the multiplex PCR reads using MiXCR and keeps one entry per CDR3 protein. This sample yields around 460,000 distinct CDR3 sequences, of which roughly 21% are seen a single time; 6.5% to 9% belongs to the top ten. The CDR3 has 16 residues. Germline V CDR1 and CDR2: MDHEN, SYDVKM. Deletions cut 2 bases from V and 4 bases from J, with 16 bases between. Time point given: persistent/refractory GD, antithyroid drugs over 5 years with positive TRAb. Construction of the TCR library relied on RNA isolated from PBMCs. Turning to this clonotype: The antigen is undetermined.

This sample comprised peripheral blood mononuclear cells (PBMCs), obtained when the disease was refractory, from a patient treated with antithyroid drugs. This chain connects TRBV28 to TRBJ2-3; the D is unclear. This TCR came from a female donor with Graves disease. CDR3 bases: TGTGCCAGCAGTTTAACATCCGGGCCACGGTCAGATACGCAGTATTTT. Amino acids: CASSLTSGPRSDTQYF.